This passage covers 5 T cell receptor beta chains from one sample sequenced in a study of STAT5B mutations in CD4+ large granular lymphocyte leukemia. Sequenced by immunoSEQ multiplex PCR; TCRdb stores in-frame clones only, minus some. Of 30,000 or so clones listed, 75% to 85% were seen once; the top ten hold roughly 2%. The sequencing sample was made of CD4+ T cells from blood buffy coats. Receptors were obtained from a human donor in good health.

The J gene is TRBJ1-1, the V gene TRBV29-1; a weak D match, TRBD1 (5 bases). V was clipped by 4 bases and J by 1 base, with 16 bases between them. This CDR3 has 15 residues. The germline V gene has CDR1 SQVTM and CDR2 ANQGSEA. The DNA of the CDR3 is TGCAGCGTTGTCAGGTTCGGGACGGGGAACACTGAAGCTTTCTTT. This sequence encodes CSVVRFGTGNTEAFF.

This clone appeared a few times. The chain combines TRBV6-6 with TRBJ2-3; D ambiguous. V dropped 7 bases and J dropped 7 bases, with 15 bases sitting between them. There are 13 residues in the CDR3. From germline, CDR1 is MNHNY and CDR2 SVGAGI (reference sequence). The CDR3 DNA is TGTGCCAGCAAGAACCTAGAGTTGAATACGCAGTATTTT. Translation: CASKNLELNTQYF.

CDR3 amino acids: CASSRLSDTQYF. The CDR3 DNA is TGTGCCAGCAGCCGCCTGTCAGATACGCAGTATTTT. The rearrangement links TRBV7-9 to TRBJ2-3, with D unclear. The germline V and J ends were trimmed by 5 bases and 4 bases, with 7 bases remaining between them. CDR1 and CDR2 (germline): SEHNR, FQNEAQ (reference sequence). The CDR3 is 12 amino acids.

CDR3 sequence: CASSDFYEQYF. In DNA form, the CDR3 reads TGTGCCAGCAGTGATTTCTACGAGCAGTACTTC. The chain has TRBV6-1 and TRBJ2-7; D call uncertain. CDR3 size: 11 residues. CDR1 is MNHNS and CDR2 is SASEGT in the germline V gene. V lost 3 bases and J lost 3, with 3 bases in between.

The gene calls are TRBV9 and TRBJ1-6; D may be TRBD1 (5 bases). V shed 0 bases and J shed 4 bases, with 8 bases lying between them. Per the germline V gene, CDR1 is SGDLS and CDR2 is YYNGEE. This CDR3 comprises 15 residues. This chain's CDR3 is CASSVVGGYNSPLHF. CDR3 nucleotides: TGTGCCAGCAGCGTAGTGGGGGGGTATAATTCACCCCTCCACTTT. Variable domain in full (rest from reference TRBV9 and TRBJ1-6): DSGVTQTPKHLITATGQRVTLRCSPRSGDLSVYWYQQSLDQGLQFLIQYYNGEERAKGNILERFSAQQFPDLHSELNLSSLELGDSALYFCASSVVGGYNSPLHFGNGTRLTVT.